These 23 T cell receptor beta chains were all obtained from the same sample, sequenced in a study of blood T cell repertoires in COVID-19. TCRdb keeps only in-frame clones here, not all; method: immunoSEQ multiplex PCR. The sample carries some 250,000 clones, 88% recorded once. Sequencing was done on a sample of peripheral blood. Receptors originate from a woman aged 40 to 50 who had recovered from COVID-19.

This clone has just one count. The chain employs TRBV7-2 and TRBJ2-7; tentative D call: TRBD2 (6 bases). Trimming pared 4 bases from V and 2 bases from J, leaving 15 bases between. The CDR3 sequence is 15 residues long. CDR1 and CDR2 (germline): SGHTA, FQGNSA. The CDR3: CASSWGSGPTYEQYF. The CDR3 nucleotides read TGTGCCAGCAGCTGGGGTAGCGGACCTACCTACGAGCAGTACTTC.

This clone appeared many times. The chain uses TRBV7-2 and TRBJ1-1; no clear D. The V gene's germline CDR1 is SGHTA and CDR2 FQGNSA. The CDR3 is 16 amino acids. Trimming removed 2 bases at V and 0 bases at J, with 13 bases between. The CDR3 DNA is TGTGCCAGCAGCTTACGGGGTAGTGTGATGAACACTGAAGCTTTCTTT. It yields the protein CASSLRGSVMNTEAFF.

The chain has TRBV5-8 and TRBJ2-1, with D perhaps TRBD2 (7 bases). CDR1 and CDR2 from the germline V gene are SGHTS and YDEGEE. The CDR3 is made up of 17 amino acids. V lost 4 bases and J 1 base, leaving 18 bases between the germline ends. In DNA form, the CDR3 reads TGTGCCAGCAGCCCCGGCGGGGGCCCAAGGTCCTACAATGAGCAGTTCTTC. Translation gives CASSPGGGPRSYNEQFF.

The V call is TRBV10-2, the J call TRBJ2-1; D is unclear. The V gene lost 6 bases and the J gene lost 5 bases, with 11 bases spanning the gap. CDR3 length equals 13 residues. Germline V gene data show CDR1 as WSHSY and CDR2 as SAAADI. CDR3 region: CASRGPVNNEQFF. DNA for the CDR3: TGCGCCAGCAGGGGCCCGGTCAACAATGAGCAGTTCTTC.

The DNA for the CDR3 is TGTGCCAGCAGCTGGGGGCAGCCAACGAACTATGGCTACACCTTC. This gives the protein CASSWGQPTNYGYTF. This sequence joins TRBV14 and TRBJ1-2; possibly TRBD1 for D (6 bases). Trimming shortened V by 5 bases and J by 2 bases, and 15 bases separated the two germline ends. CDR3 size: 15 residues. Germline values: CDR1 SGHDN, CDR2 FVKESK.

This sequence joins TRBV27 and TRBJ2-3; D perhaps matches TRBD2 (6 bases). This CDR3 is built from 14 residues. Germline loops: CDR1 MNHEY, CDR2 SMNVEV (reference sequence). V lost 10 bases, J lost 1 base, and 15 bases lay in between. CDR3 sequence (DNA): TGTGCCACCCGCGGGGCCCGGGGCACAGATACGCAGTATTTT. This encodes CATRGARGTDTQYF.

CDR3 in DNA: TGCGCCAGCAGCCAAGCGGGGGAGGTCCGGGATACGCAGTATTTT. This gives the protein CASSQAGEVRDTQYF. The chain couples TRBV4-3 to TRBJ2-3, with TRBD2 as a possible D gene (6 bases). Germline assignment: CDR1 LGHNA and CDR2 YSLEER. Trimming cost V 1 base and J 6 bases, with 14 bases left between them. The CDR3 has 15 residues.

The chain carries TRBV3-1 (or the pseudogene TRBV3-2) and TRBJ1-1; D remains ambiguous. This CDR3 contains 12 residues. Trimming left V 3 bases short and J 4 bases short, with 6 bases between. The germline V gene encodes CDR1 LGHDT and CDR2 YNNKEL (reference sequence). The CDR3 region has the DNA TGTGCCAGCAGCCATGGGCGCACTGAAGCTTTCTTT. Residues: CASSHGRTEAFF.

This chain joins TRBV6-2 or TRBV6-3 and TRBJ1-2; D is unresolved. Trimming took off 5 bases at V and 3 bases at J, with 13 bases between the two ends. Germline V CDR1 and CDR2: MNHEY, SVGEGT. The CDR3 spans 14 residues. The chain's CDR3 is CASSPRGRDYGYTF. The CDR3 nucleotides read TGTGCCAGCAGTCCACGGGGAAGGGACTATGGCTACACCTTC.

This clone was seen only a few times. This chain uses TRBV14 with TRBJ2-7, with D possibly matching TRBD1 (6 bases). The CDR3 is 18 residues long. Germline V gene data show CDR1 as SGHDN and CDR2 as FVKESK. V shed 2 bases and J shed 3 bases, with 23 bases lying between them. CDR3 loop: CASSQTRPLGAPVYEQYF. In DNA form, the CDR3 reads TGTGCCAGCAGCCAAACCCGCCCGTTGGGGGCTCCAGTCTACGAGCAGTACTTC.

The chain uses TRBV19 and TRBJ1-1, with a tentative D call TRBD1 (5 bases). V dropped 5 bases and J dropped 0 bases, with 13 bases sitting between them. This CDR3 comprises 15 residues. From germline, CDR1 is LNHDA and CDR2 SQIVND (reference sequence). The CDR3 region is CASSRGGGLNTEAFF. CDR3 in DNA: TGTGCCAGTAGTCGGGGCGGGGGATTGAACACTGAAGCTTTCTTT.

This clone appeared a single time. The chain links TRBV19 to TRBJ2-3; 7 nucleotides line up with TRBD2. V trimming: 7 bases; J trimming: 0 bases; junction bases outside the gene matches: 7. Germline assignment: CDR1 LNHDA and CDR2 SQIVND (reference sequence). This CDR3 is built from 15 residues. The CDR3 bases are TGTGCCAGTACCCCGTGGGGGGGGAGCACAGATACGCAGTATTTT. Protein product: CASTPWGGSTDTQYF.

The chain employs TRBV6-5 and TRBJ1-1, with a tentative D call TRBD1 (5 bases). V lost 2 bases and J 0 bases, leaving 13 bases between the germline ends. CDR3 length: 16 amino acids. In germline, CDR1 is MNHEY, CDR2 SVGAGI. CDR3 sequence (DNA): TGTGCCAGCAGTTACGACAGAATCTCTCTGAACACTGAAGCTTTCTTT. This gives the protein CASSYDRISLNTEAFF.

The CDR3 protein is CASSPRQGPTEAFF. The CDR3 coding sequence is TGCGCCAGCAGCCCCAGACAGGGCCCCACTGAAGCTTTCTTT. The chain carries TRBV5-1 and TRBJ1-1; TRBD1 matches at 7 bases. The CDR3 extends over 14 amino acids. Germline V CDR1 and CDR2: SGHRS, YFSETQ. The junction had 7 bases not matched to a gene; V was cut back by 4 bases and J by 4 bases.

This clone turned up a few times. This sequence joins TRBV6-6 and TRBJ1-2; 10 nucleotides line up with TRBD1. The CDR3 is 14 amino acids. Germline V CDR1 and CDR2: MNHNY, SVGAGI (reference sequence). J was trimmed by 8 bases and V by 6 bases; bases with no gene match: 9. The CDR3 loop is CASSRPGQGEGYTF. CDR3 DNA: TGTGCCAGCAGCAGACCCGGACAGGGGGAGGGCTACACCTTC.

This chain joins TRBV21-1 and TRBJ2-3; no DNA check was done on the table's D call, TRBD1. TRBV21-1 is a documented pseudogene. The CDR3 is made up of 14 amino acids. Written as DNA, the CDR3 is TGTGCCAGTAACCAGGGGGATAACACAGATACGCAGTATTTT. Residues: CASNQGDNTDTQYF.

The rearrangement links TRBV7-2 to TRBJ1-2, with 8 bases lining up with TRBD1. The CDR3 length is 16 residues. With 1 base clipped from V and 4 bases from J, the junction kept 8 bases outside the gene matches. CDR1 is SGHTA and CDR2 is FQGNSA in the germline V gene. CDR3 DNA sequence: TGTGCCAGCAGCTTAGGACCGGACAGGGCCCTCTATGGCTACACCTTC. Translation: CASSLGPDRALYGYTF.

This clone occurred once. The chain is built from TRBV9 and TRBJ2-7, with 8 bases that match TRBD2. Trimming at V came to 0 bases and at J to 2 bases, leaving 7 bases not matched to a gene. CDR3 length equals 16 residues. CDR1 and CDR2 from the germline V gene are SGDLS and YYNGEE. The CDR3 sequence is CASSVGDGRVPYEQYF. The CDR3 DNA reads as TGTGCCAGCAGCGTAGGGGACGGGAGGGTTCCCTACGAGCAGTACTTC.

The V call is TRBV15, the J call TRBJ1-3, with D perhaps TRBD1 (5 bases). Trimming pared 3 bases from V and 3 bases from J, leaving 6 bases between. Per the germline V gene, CDR1 is LNHNV and CDR2 is YYDKDF (reference sequence). This CDR3 contains 13 residues. CDR3 region: CATSSRVGNTIYF. The CDR3 nucleotides read TGTGCCACCAGCAGCAGGGTTGGAAACACCATATATTTT.

A note on this clone: One junction end disagrees with the germline gene, perhaps due to a read error. The chain combines TRBV7-7 with TRBJ2-5; 8 bases are shared with TRBD2. The CDR3 extends over 16 amino acids. The germline CDR1 and CDR2 sequences are SSHAT and FNYEAQ (reference sequence). The CDR3 region is CASSLGLAGPSGTQYF. The DNA for the CDR3 is TGTGCTAGCAGCTTAGGGCTAGCGGGCCCCTCCGGGACCCAGTACTTC.

This clone came up a few times. As DNA, the CDR3 is TGCGCCAGCAGCCAATTGGCTAGCGGATCTGGGGATACGCAGTATTTT. This codes for CASSQLASGSGDTQYF. This chain connects TRBV4-1 to TRBJ2-3, with 7 bases identical to TRBD2. The V and J ends lost 2 bases and 6 bases, in that order; junction bases with no gene match: 11. The CDR3 is made up of 16 amino acids. Germline assignment: CDR1 MGHRA and CDR2 YSYEKL.

The chain has TRBV7-2 and TRBJ2-5; 8 positions agree with TRBD1. Looked up from germline, CDR1 is SGHTA and CDR2 is FQGNSA. The trim removed 0 bases at V and 5 bases at J, leaving 8 bases unmatched. This CDR3 has 16 amino acids. The chain's CDR3 is CASSLAAQGAGETQYF. In DNA form, the CDR3 reads TGTGCCAGCAGCTTAGCGGCGCAGGGGGCTGGGGAGACCCAGTACTTC.

V gene TRBV7-2 combines with J gene TRBJ1-6; D possibly corresponds to TRBD1 (6 bases). Germline V CDR1 and CDR2: SGHTA, FQGNSA. V gave up 5 bases and J gave up 9 bases, with 14 bases separating them. The CDR3 loop spans 14 amino acids. The CDR3 DNA is TGTGCCAGCAGCGCCGGGGGGGCGGGTTCACCCCTCCACTTT. Protein sequence: CASSAGGAGSPLHF.